This T cell receptor (beta chain) appears in the sequencing data of a study of patients and donors after allogeneic stem cell transplantation. TCRdb reanalysed the RT-PCR reads using MiXCR and keeps one entry per CDR3 protein. The sample lists about 150,000 distinct CDR3 sequences, 24% occurring once. This CDR3 contains 14 residues. The V gene's germline CDR1 is SGHTA and CDR2 FQGTGA. The V and J ends lost 5 bases and 6 bases respectively, with 14 bases between them. Sample: blood, either unsorted or a sorted T cell fraction (not recorded which). The TCR comes from a human donor who was either an allogeneic HSCT recipient or a stem cell or donor lymphocyte infusion donor (not recorded which). It is not recorded whose cells these are; they may come from a transplant donor. The chain links TRBV7-3 to TRBJ2-1; possibly TRBD2 for D (5 bases). CDR3 sequence (DNA): TGTGCCAGCAGCCTTGGTCCCACTAGCAATGAGCAGTTCTTC. Translating it yields CASSLGPTSNEQFF.